The rows below give T cell receptor beta chains drawn from one sample of a study of T cell responses to AZD1222 COVID-19 vaccine. Libraries were prepared by immunoSEQ multiplex PCR; TCRdb keeps only in-frame clonotypes and omits some of them. The table records roughly 150,000 clones, about 94% of them present only once. Material: peripheral blood, obtained on day 0 of AZD1222 vaccination. These receptors originate from an adult in good health. Both conserved end residues are part of each CDR3. The D gene is left open where the match is weak. Some rows mark clone size as missing; the rest say once, few, many or name a class of expanded clone.

>-|TRBJ1-5|TRBV4-2|-
TGTGCCAGCAGCCAAGATTGGGGCACAGCACCTCCCCATCAGCCCCAGCATTTT
CASSQDWGTAPPHQPQHF
>-|TRBJ2-3|TRBV5-6|TRBD2
TGTGCCAGCAGCCTCCCGACTAGCGGAGGCACAGATACGCAGTATTTT
CASSLPTSGGTDTQYF
>-|TRBJ1-5|TRBV5-8|-
TGTGCCAGCAGCTTGGTTCACACTTATAGCAATCAGCCCCAGCATTTT
CASSLVHTYSNQPQHF
>-|TRBJ2-3|TRBV3-1/TRBV3-2|TRBD1
TGTGCCAGCAGCCTGACAGGGGGCGCGACAGATACGCAGTATTTT
CASSLTGGATDTQYF
>-|TRBJ2-2|TRBV30|-
TGTGCCTGGAGAGAGGGGTGGGCCGGGGAGCTGTTTTTT
CAWREGWAGELFF
>-|TRBJ2-2|TRBV6-4|-
TGTGCCAGCAGTGACACTGACCGTACCGGGGAGCTGTTTTTT
CASSDTDRTGELFF
>-|TRBJ1-1|TRBV15|-
TGTGCCACCAGCAGAGGATTTCTGAACACTGAAGCTTTCTTT
CATSRGFLNTEAFF
>-|TRBJ1-5|TRBV30|TRBD1
TGTGCCTGGAGTGGCGACAGGGTGAATCAGCCCCAGCATTTT
CAWSGDRVNQPQHF
>once|TRBJ2-4|TRBV7-8|-
TGTGCCAGCAGCTTACAGGGTTTAGCCAAAAACATTCAGTACTTC
CASSLQGLAKNIQYF
>-|TRBJ1-1|TRBV19|-
TGTGCCAGTAGTGTCCGGGGGATTCACACTGAAGCTTTCTTT
CASSVRGIHTEAFF
>once|TRBJ2-7|TRBV7-8|-
TGTGCCAGCAGTCCACTAGGTAGGATTTACGAGCAGTACTTC
CASSPLGRIYEQYF
>-|TRBJ2-3|TRBV7-3|TRBD1
TGTGCCAGCAGCATCGGACAGGGGTGGACAGATACGCAGTATTTT
CASSIGQGWTDTQYF
>-|TRBJ1-2|TRBV19|TRBD1
TGTGCCAGTAGTGACAGGGGGTTCGGCTACACCTTC
CASSDRGFGYTF
>-|TRBJ1-5|TRBV3-1/TRBV3-2|-
TGTGCCAGCAGGGACACTCTATATAGCAATCAGCCCCAGCATTTT
CASRDTLYSNQPQHF
>-|TRBJ2-7|TRBV6-5|-
TGTGCCAGCACCACCGGGAGATACTACGAGCAGTACTTC
CASTTGRYYEQYF
>-|TRBJ2-7|TRBV6-1|TRBD1
TGTGCCAGCAGTGTTTCGCACGGACAGGATTTCTACGAGCAGTACTTC
CASSVSHGQDFYEQYF
>-|TRBJ2-7|TRBV6-5|-
TGTGCCAGCAGTTACTCGAAGGGGTACGAGCAGTACTTC
CASSYSKGYEQYF
>-|TRBJ1-1|TRBV29-1|-
TGCAGCGTTGAGTCGCCCGAAGCTTTCTTT
CSVESPEAFF
>-|TRBJ2-3|TRBV30|-
TGTGCCTGGAACGGCGTGGGGGCCACAGATACGCAGTATTTT
CAWNGVGATDTQYF
>-|TRBJ1-3|TRBV20-1|-
TGCAGTGCGAGTAGGGACAACTCTGGAAACACCATATATTTT
CSASRDNSGNTIYF
>-|TRBJ2-2|TRBV30|-
TGTGCCTGGAGTGGGTTCAGGGGATCCACCGGGGAGCTGTTTTTT
CAWSGFRGSTGELFF
>-|TRBJ2-2|TRBV7-3|-
TGTGCCAGCAGCTTAACAGCCAGGAACACCGGGGAGCTGTTTTTT
CASSLTARNTGELFF
>-|TRBJ2-5|TRBV2|-
TGTGCCAGCAGTGAGGGCCAGAACCAAGAGACCCAGTACTTC
CASSEGQNQETQYF
>few|TRBJ2-7|TRBV4-1|-
TGCGCCAGCAGCCAAACCGGGACATCCTACGAGCAGTACTTC
CASSQTGTSYEQYF
>once|TRBJ2-3|TRBV6-5|-
TGTGCCACCTCCCGGGGGCGAGCAGATACGCAGTATTTT
CATSRGRADTQYF
>-|TRBJ2-3|TRBV5-4|-
TGTGCCAGCAGCCTAGAAGGGGCAGATACGCAGTATTTT
CASSLEGADTQYF
>-|TRBJ1-1|TRBV7-9|-
TGTGCCAGCAGCTTTGTGGAGGAAGCTTTCTTT
CASSFVEEAFF
>-|TRBJ2-1|TRBV9|-
TGTGCCAGCAGCGTAGAACTCTCCTACAATGAGCAGTTCTTC
CASSVELSYNEQFF
>-|TRBJ2-7|TRBV6-5|-
TGTGCCAGCAGTTACGAAACAGACTACGAGCAGTACTTC
CASSYETDYEQYF
>-|TRBJ1-1|TRBV5-1|-
TGCGCCAGCAGCTTGGAAGTACGAGGGCAAGCTGAAGCTTTCTTT
CASSLEVRGQAEAFF